This TCR beta chain was identified in a study of blood T cell repertoires in COVID-19. The V and J ends lost 3 bases and 5 bases, in that order; junction bases with no gene match: 10. CDR1 and CDR2 from the germline V gene are SGDLS and YYNGEE. CDR3 size: 15 residues. Clones were read by immunoSEQ multiplex PCR, and TCRdb kept only the in-frame ones, dropping some. Of some 120,000 clones detected, less than 95% appear once; the ten largest clones hold 1.5% to 2%. This chain links TRBV9 with TRBJ2-5; TRBD1 matches at 7 bases. The sample comprised peripheral blood. The receptor was isolated from a human donor with active COVID-19. The donor label of this sample is uncertain. This chain's CDR3 is CASSADPTGFETQYF. The CDR3 region has the DNA TGTGCCAGCAGCGCGGACCCGACAGGGTTTGAGACCCAGTACTTC. Looking up the rest from reference TRBV9 and TRBJ2-5 gives the full variable domain: DSGVTQTPKHLITATGQRVTLRCSPRSGDLSVYWYQQSLDQGLQFLIQYYNGEERAKGNILERFSAQQFPDLHSELNLSSLELGDSALYFCASSADPTGFETQYFGPGTRLLVL.